This is a list of T cell receptor beta chains from one sample in a study of blood T cell repertoires in COVID-19. Produced via immunoSEQ multiplex PCR; TCRdb's table is partial and in-frame only. The sample contains hundreds of thousands of clones, 80% to 90% of which appear only once. Sequencing was done on a sample of PBMCs or T cells enriched from blood (not recorded which). All receptors come from a man younger than 45 who had recovered from COVID-19. Each CDR3 is given with its conserved first and last residue. The D gene is left open where the match is weak. Expanded clones are given a class, and other clones once, few, many or no size at all.

V	size	D	J	DNA	CDR3
TRBV18	NA	NA	TRBJ1-2	TGTGCCAGCTCGCCTCCTAGCTCTGACGGCTACACCTTC	CASSPPSSDGYTF
TRBV4-1	NA	NA	TRBJ2-6	TGCGCCAGCAGCCGCGACCTACAGGGTCGCTCTGGGGCCAACGTCCTGACTTTC	CASSRDLQGRSGANVLTF
TRBV24-1	NA	TRBD2	TRBJ2-7	TGTGCCACCAGTGATGGTCTAGCGGGAGGGAAGGATTACGAGCAGTACTTC	CATSDGLAGGKDYEQYF
TRBV9	NA	NA	TRBJ1-1	TGTGCCAGCAGCGTAGGACCGGCCCTTAGGGGCTCTGAAGCTTTCTTT	CASSVGPALRGSEAFF
TRBV28	NA	NA	TRBJ2-1	TGTGCCAGCAGTTTAGGAGGGAGCCCGTACAATGAGCAGTTCTTC	CASSLGGSPYNEQFF
TRBV6-5	once	NA	TRBJ1-5	TGTGCCAGCAGTTCGGACAGAGACCAGCCCCAGCATTTT	CASSSDRDQPQHF
TRBV6-5	NA	TRBD2	TRBJ2-5	TGTGCCAGCAGGCTAGCGGCTTACCAAGAGACCCAGTACTTC	CASRLAAYQETQYF
TRBV3-1/TRBV3-2	NA	NA	TRBJ2-5	TGTGCCAGCAGCCAAGATCACCGACTAGTCTTCCAAGAGACCCAGTACTTC	CASSQDHRLVFQETQYF
TRBV4-1	NA	NA	TRBJ2-5	TGCGCCAGCAGCCAAGCTAGGACTCTAGAGACCCAGTACTTC	CASSQARTLETQYF
TRBV28	NA	TRBD1	TRBJ2-4	TGTGCCAGCAGTCGCAGGGGGCCTTACATTCAGTACTTC	CASSRRGPYIQYF
TRBV7-3	NA	NA	TRBJ2-3	TGTGCCAGCTCCCCTTTGGGCCGCACAGATACGCAGTATTTT	CASSPLGRTDTQYF
TRBV28	NA	TRBD1	TRBJ2-1	TGTGCCAGCAGTCCGTTGGTCAGGCAACAGGGGACCTACTACAATGAGCAGTTCTTC	CASSPLVRQQGTYYNEQFF
TRBV29-1	NA	TRBD1	TRBJ2-7	TGCAGCGTGGCCGGGACAGGGGAACACGAGCAGTACTTC	CSVAGTGEHEQYF
TRBV5-1	NA	TRBD2	TRBJ2-7	TGCGCCAGCAGCTTTGCTAGCGGGGAAAGCTCCTACGAGCAGTACTTC	CASSFASGESSYEQYF
TRBV4-1	NA	TRBD2	TRBJ2-2	TGCGCCAGCAGCCCCCTAGCGGGGTTTTTTTTCGGGGAGCTGTTTTTT	CASSPLAGFFFGELFF
TRBV19	NA	NA	TRBJ1-1	TGTGCCACCCAGCCCGACAGTTGGAGCACTGAAGCTTTCTTT	CATQPDSWSTEAFF
TRBV6-6	NA	NA	TRBJ2-7	TGTGCCAGCTCCCCCAGGGTCTACGAGCAGTACTTC	CASSPRVYEQYF
TRBV6-5	NA	TRBD1	TRBJ1-4	TGTGCCAGCAGACAAACTTCACAGGGGAACGAAAAACTGTTTTTT	CASRQTSQGNEKLFF
TRBV10-3	NA	TRBD1	TRBJ1-1	TGTGCCATCAGCTCCGGGACAGGACTGAACACTGAAGCTTTCTTT	CAISSGTGLNTEAFF
TRBV14	NA	NA	TRBJ1-2	TGTGCCAGCAGCCCCGGAGGCATGAACTATGGCTACACCTTC	CASSPGGMNYGYTF
TRBV2	NA	NA	TRBJ1-5	TGTGCCAGCGGCGGCAGCAATCAGCCCCAGCATTTT	CASGGSNQPQHF
TRBV25-1	NA	NA	TRBJ1-3	TGTGCCAGCAGGGGAGGTAAAAACACCATATATTTT	CASRGGKNTIYF
TRBV14	once	TRBD1	TRBJ1-4	TGTGCCAGCAGCCCTATACAGGGGGCCCCGGATGAAAAACTGTTTTTT	CASSPIQGAPDEKLFF
TRBV5-4	NA	NA	TRBJ2-5	TGTGCCAGCAGCTTAGGTCAGGGGGAGACCCAGTACTTC	CASSLGQGETQYF
TRBV5-4	NA	TRBD2	TRBJ2-1	TGTGCCAGCAGCCCGCTAGCGGGAGGGCCCTCCTGGCCTAACAATGAGCAGTTCTTC	CASSPLAGGPSWPNNEQFF